A selection of T cell receptor beta chains follows, all from one sample in a study of OX40 agonist ivuxolimab in advanced cancers. The table came from immunoSEQ multiplex PCR; TCRdb's copy has only in-frame clones and leaves some out. The sample includes more than 50,000 clones, about four fifths of them seen just once. The specimen comprised CD4+ or CD8+ T cells sorted from blood, sampled in a trial of the OX40 agonist ivuxolimab. The receptors were sampled from an adult with an advanced solid tumor such as melanoma, head and neck, liver or kidney cancer. The CDR3 runs from the conserved cysteine through the conserved F or W. The D gene is left open where the match is weak. Size values are once, few and many counts, or a class for expanded clones, and some rows have none.

j_call clone_size v_call d_call cdr3_aa cdr3_nt
TRBJ1-1 few TRBV15 . CATSRERGMGTEAFF TGTGCCACCAGCAGGGAGCGGGGTATGGGGACTGAAGCTTTCTTT
TRBJ2-3 few TRBV7-2 . CASSLMRGYTDTQYF TGTGCCAGCAGCTTAATGAGGGGGTACACAGATACGCAGTATTTT
TRBJ2-4 . TRBV7-2 . CASSLGWDIQYF TGTGCCAGCAGCTTAGGGTGGGACATTCAGTACTTC
TRBJ2-1 . TRBV7-2 TRBD2 CASSPRTSGFEQFF TGTGCCAGCAGCCCTAGGACTAGCGGCTTTGAGCAGTTCTTC
TRBJ2-7 medium-sized TRBV10-1 TRBD1 CASSEGLQGYEQYF TGCGCCAGCAGTGAGGGTTTACAGGGGTACGAGCAGTACTTC
TRBJ1-1 . TRBV6-5 . CASRTYQGPGTEAFF TGTGCCAGCAGGACTTATCAGGGGCCTGGCACTGAAGCTTTCTTT
TRBJ2-5 . TRBV5-1 TRBD1 CASSFTGGELAQYF TGCGCCAGCAGCTTTACAGGGGGCGAACTGGCCCAGTACTTC
TRBJ1-1 . TRBV5-1 . CASSFLRESEAFF TGCGCCAGCAGCTTCCTCAGGGAGAGCGAAGCTTTCTTT
TRBJ1-1 . TRBV9 TRBD1 CASSGGTGGNTEAFF TGTGCCAGCAGCGGAGGGACAGGTGGGAACACTGAAGCTTTCTTT
TRBJ2-1 . TRBV19 TRBD2 CASSIGGVTSGTKASPYNEQFF TGTGCCAGTAGTATTGGGGGGGTGACTAGCGGGACCAAAGCAAGTCCGTACAATGAGCAGTTCTTC
TRBJ1-5 . TRBV7-8 . CASSATVGWDQPQHF TGTGCCAGCAGCGCCACGGTGGGGTGGGATCAGCCCCAGCATTTT
TRBJ2-5 . TRBV30 TRBD1 CAWIPDRGKGAQYF TGTGCCTGGATCCCGGACAGGGGCAAGGGGGCCCAGTACTTC
TRBJ1-1 . TRBV6-5 TRBD1 CATRQGKRTFF TGTGCCACCAGACAGGGGAAGAGGACTTTCTTT
TRBJ1-2 few TRBV18 . CASSPQASEFYGYTF TGTGCCAGCTCACCCCAGGCGAGCGAGTTCTATGGCTACACCTTC
TRBJ1-2 . TRBV10-3 TRBD1 CATGPAGGNYGYTF TGTGCCACCGGGCCGGCAGGGGGCAACTATGGCTACACCTTC
TRBJ2-7 . TRBV29-1 . CSVTTSGVAYEQYF TGCAGCGTCACCACATCCGGAGTAGCCTACGAGCAGTACTTC
TRBJ2-1 . TRBV7-9 . CASSLRVLNNEQFF TGTGCCAGCTCCTTACGGGTGCTCAACAATGAGCAGTTCTTC
TRBJ1-6 . TRBV5-6 . CASSLWGSSYNSPLHF TGTGCCAGCAGCTTGTGGGGGAGCTCCTATAATTCACCCCTCCACTTT
TRBJ1-3 . TRBV18 . CASSTRFGGDSGNTIYF TGTGCCAGCTCCACGCGCTTCGGCGGGGACTCTGGAAACACCATATATTTT
TRBJ1-4 . TRBV9 . CASSREDTSTNEKLFF TGTGCCAGCAGCCGAGAGGACACCTCAACTAATGAAAAACTGTTTTTT
TRBJ2-7 . TRBV6-1 . CASSDGENLLYEQYF TGTGCCAGCAGTGATGGGGAAAACCTCCTCTACGAGCAGTACTTC
TRBJ1-3 . TRBV6-5 . CATSDSLTAGNTIYF TGTGCCACCTCGGACAGCCTCACAGCTGGAAACACCATATATTTT
TRBJ2-6 few TRBV18 . CASSPPSGANVLTF TGTGCCAGCTCACCACCCTCTGGGGCCAACGTCCTGACTTTC
TRBJ1-3 . TRBV7-6 . CASTVNPGAGGNTIYF TGTGCCAGCACCGTAAATCCCGGGGCGGGAGGAAACACCATATATTTT